The 22 T cell receptor beta chains in this list originate from one sample, sequenced in a study of cytomegalovirus exposure and HLA in healthy donors. Clones were sequenced by immunoSEQ multiplex PCR, and TCRdb holds only the in-frame ones, with some missing. The table lists 55,000 to 65,000 clones, approximately 94% of them singletons. What was sequenced was PBMCs. The receptor set was obtained from a man younger than 35 in good health and CMV-seronegative.

The chain has TRBV7-3 and TRBJ2-5; 11 bases map to TRBD1. Germline CDR1 is SGHTA and CDR2 is FQGTGA. This CDR3 comprises 15 residues. V dropped 2 bases and J dropped 3; count of bases not matched to a gene: 2. Here the CDR3 reads CASSLLGQGEETQYF. The CDR3 DNA sequence: TGTGCCAGCAGCTTACTGGGACAGGGGGAAGAGACCCAGTACTTC. The full variable domain, in which reference TRBV7-3 and TRBJ2-5 provide the parts outside the CDR3, is GAGVSQTPSNKVTEKGKYVELRCDPISGHTALYWYRQSLGQGPEFLIYFQGTGAADDSGLPNDRFFAVRPEGSVSTLKIQRTERGDSAVYLCASSLLGQGEETQYFGPGTRLLVL.

The rearrangement links TRBV28 to TRBJ2-3; D perhaps matches TRBD2 (6 bases). Germline lookup yields CDR1 MDHEN and CDR2 SYDVKM. This CDR3 has 15 amino acids. V gave up 6 bases and J gave up 2 bases, with 15 bases separating them. The CDR3 nucleotides are TGTGCCAGCAGCCCCTTAGCGGAACCCACAGATACGCAGTATTTT. Protein: CASSPLAEPTDTQYF.

The chain links TRBV7-9 to TRBJ2-3; unclear D gene. The CDR3 totals 13 residues. Germline CDR1 reads SEHNR; CDR2 reads FQNEAQ (reference sequence). V shed 4 bases and J shed 4 bases, with 9 bases lying between them. The CDR3 DNA reads TGTGCCAGCAGCTACCACAATCCAGATACGCAGTATTTT. It translates to CASSYHNPDTQYF.

The rearrangement joins TRBV18 to TRBJ2-4, with a tentative D call TRBD1 (6 bases). V was pared by 6 bases and J by 6 bases, with 12 bases between. The CDR3 totals 13 residues. The germline V gene has CDR1 KGHSH and CDR2 LQKENI. The CDR3 loop reads CASSPARGNIQYF. CDR3 nucleotides: TGTGCCAGCTCGCCGGCCAGGGGAAACATTCAGTACTTC.

The CDR3 loop is CASEYPNEQFF. The CDR3 DNA reads as TGTGCCAGCGAGTACCCTAATGAGCAGTTCTTC. The V call is TRBV2, the J call TRBJ2-1; D unresolved. CDR1 is SNHLY and CDR2 is FYNNEI in the germline V gene. Trimming stripped 8 bases from V and 7 bases from J, with 9 bases between. The CDR3 contains 11 residues.

The chain has TRBV27 and TRBJ2-3; 10 bases are shared with TRBD2. This CDR3 comprises 16 residues. Unmatched junction bases numbered 6, after V lost 2 bases and J lost 4 bases. Germline-derived CDR1 and CDR2 are MNHEY and SMNVEV (reference sequence). CDR3 nucleotides: TGTGCCAGCAGTTTAGGAAGCGGGAGGGCCTCAGATACGCAGTATTTT. Protein product: CASSLGSGRASDTQYF.

The rearrangement links TRBV4-3 to TRBJ2-1, with TRBD1 matching 9 bases. The CDR3 runs to 17 residues. The germline gives CDR1 LGHNA, CDR2 YSLEER. The junction had 8 bases not matched to a gene; V was cut back by 4 bases and J by 1 base. CDR3 amino acids: CASSLGTGLESYNEQFF. In nucleotides, the CDR3 is TGCGCCAGCAGCCTGGGGACAGGGCTGGAATCCTACAATGAGCAGTTCTTC.

V gene TRBV19 combines with J gene TRBJ1-5; weak D call: TRBD1 (6 bases). The ends were cut back, 7 bases at V and 9 bases at J, with 16 bases in the middle. From germline, CDR1 is LNHDA and CDR2 SQIVND (reference sequence). The CDR3 has 13 residues. The CDR3 loop reads CASIPGGLGPQHF. The CDR3 DNA reads as TGTGCCAGTATCCCGGGGGGCCTCGGGCCCCAGCATTTT.

The CDR3 sequence is CASSWGQGRETQYF. DNA for the CDR3: TGTGCCAGCAGCTGGGGTCAGGGCAGGGAGACCCAGTACTTC. The chain couples TRBV5-6 to TRBJ2-5, with D possibly being TRBD1 (5 bases). The V gene lost 3 bases and the J gene lost 5 bases, with 14 bases spanning the gap. The CDR3 runs 14 residues. Per the germline V gene, CDR1 is SGHDT and CDR2 is YYEEEE.

CDR3 sequence: CASSPTGGRLGYTF. CDR3 nucleotide sequence: TGTGCCAGCAGCCCCACAGGGGGGAGGTTGGGCTACACCTTC. The chain recombines TRBV27 with TRBJ1-2; 8 bases map to TRBD1. V dropped 6 bases and J dropped 8; count of bases not matched to a gene: 11. The CDR3 is 14 amino acids. Germline-derived CDR1 and CDR2 are MNHEY and SMNVEV (reference sequence).

V is TRBV7-2 and J is TRBJ2-1; 7 positions match TRBD2. CDR3 length: 15 amino acids. With 4 bases clipped from V and 7 bases from J, the junction kept 10 bases outside the gene matches. In germline, CDR1 is SGHTA, CDR2 FQGNSA. The CDR3 coding sequence is TGTGCCAGCAGCTCCCGCCGCGGGAGTAGGAATGAGCAGTTCTTC. Amino acids: CASSSRRGSRNEQFF.

V usage is TRBV25-1 and J usage is TRBJ1-1; D is perhaps TRBD1 (6 bases). V was pared by 3 bases and J by 8 bases, with 19 bases between. The CDR3 covers 15 residues. The germline V gene has CDR1 MGHDK and CDR2 SYGVNS. CDR3 coding DNA: TGTGCCAGCAGTGAGGAATGGGGGCAATCGACGGAAGCTTTCTTT. It translates to CASSEEWGQSTEAFF.

This clone was seen once. The chain links TRBV28 to TRBJ1-2; D possibly corresponds to TRBD1 (6 bases). The ends were cut back, 4 bases at V and 7 bases at J, with 16 bases in the middle. Germline V CDR1 and CDR2: MDHEN, SYDVKM. This CDR3 is built from 14 residues. The CDR3: CASSSPYRESGYTF. In DNA form, the CDR3 reads TGTGCCAGCAGTTCTCCCTACAGGGAGTCTGGCTACACCTTC.

In this sample, this clone turned up once. V is TRBV14 and J is TRBJ1-2; D call uncertain. Germline V gene lookup returns CDR1 SGHDN and CDR2 FVKESK. Trimming cost V 0 bases and J 3 bases, with 11 bases left between them. The CDR3 totals 15 residues. The CDR3 spells CASSQDVGRYYGYTF. The CDR3 DNA sequence: TGTGCCAGCAGCCAAGATGTAGGGAGATACTATGGCTACACCTTC.

The J gene is TRBJ2-1, the V gene TRBV2; TRBD2 matches 7 bases. The germline CDR1 and CDR2 sequences are SNHLY and FYNNEI. This CDR3 is built from 14 residues. The J segment lost 7 bases and the V segment lost 5 bases, leaving 8 bases of the junction unmatched. The CDR3 nucleotides read TGTGCCAGCAGTCGGGCCTGGGAGGGGAATGAGCAGTTCTTC. It specifies CASSRAWEGNEQFF.

This chain connects TRBV6-5 to TRBJ1-5; possibly TRBD1 for D (6 bases). The V end lost 4 bases, the J end lost 2 bases, and 15 bases lay between the germline ends. The CDR3 is 16 amino acids. The germline V gene has CDR1 MNHEY and CDR2 SVGAGI. The CDR3 coding sequence is TGTGCCAGCAGTTCTGACAGGACTCGTGGCAATCAGCCCCAGCATTTT. Translation gives CASSSDRTRGNQPQHF.

This clone was seen a few times. The chain combines TRBV13 with TRBJ1-5; unclear D gene. Germline lookup yields CDR1 PRHDT and CDR2 FYEKMQ (reference sequence). Trimming stripped 0 bases from V and 8 bases from J, with 11 bases between. The CDR3 is 14 residues long. In DNA form, the CDR3 reads TGTGCCAGCAGCTTAGGGCAGGTTAGAGAGCCCCAGCATTTT. It encodes CASSLGQVREPQHF. The entire variable domain, with the rest obtained from reference TRBV13 and TRBJ1-5, is as follows: AAGVIQSPRHLIKEKRETATLKCYPIPRHDTVYWYQQGPGQDPQFLISFYEKMQSDKGSIPDRFSAQQFSDYHSELNMSSLELGDSALYFCASSLGQVREPQHFGDGTRLSIL.

The V call is TRBV7-2, the J call TRBJ1-5, with 8 bases matching TRBD1. This CDR3 is 13 amino acids long. The V segment lost 4 bases and the J segment 7 bases; nucleotides outside the gene matches: 3. CDR1 and CDR2 (germline): SGHTA, FQGNSA. The CDR3 bases are TGTGCCAGCAGCTGGACAGGGAACCAGCCCCAGCATTTT. This encodes CASSWTGNQPQHF.

This rearrangement joins TRBV19 to TRBJ2-7; 9 nucleotides line up with TRBD1. With 6 bases clipped from V and 1 base from J, the junction kept 7 bases outside the gene matches. CDR3 length: 15 residues. Germline V gene data show CDR1 as LNHDA and CDR2 as SQIVND (reference sequence). The CDR3 sequence is CASRTTTGGSYEQYF. In DNA, the CDR3 is TGTGCCAGTAGGACCACGACAGGGGGATCCTACGAGCAGTACTTC.

V usage is TRBV18 and J usage is TRBJ2-2; D is unresolved. The germline V and J ends were trimmed by 4 bases and 2 bases, with 5 bases remaining between them. Looked up from germline, CDR1 is KGHSH and CDR2 is LQKENI. The CDR3 is made up of 13 amino acids. In DNA, the CDR3 is TGTGCCAGCTCACGGGCCAACACCGGGGAGCTGTTTTTT. Its translation is CASSRANTGELFF.

The J gene is TRBJ2-1, the V gene TRBV19, with D possibly TRBD2 on 6 matching bases. The CDR3 covers 12 residues. Germline V lookup: CDR1 LNHDA, CDR2 SQIVND (reference sequence). Trimming took off 5 bases at V and 7 bases at J, with 9 bases between the two ends. The CDR3 DNA reads TGTGCCAGTAGTTTTCTAGCGAATGAGCAGTTCTTC. The encoded protein is CASSFLANEQFF. The full variable domain, rest sourced from reference TRBV19 and TRBJ2-1, is DGGITQSPKYLFRKEGQNVTLSCEQNLNHDAMYWYRQDPGQGLRLIYYSQIVNDFQKGDIAEGYSVSREKKESFPLTVTSAQKNPTAFYLCASSFLANEQFFGPGTRLTVL.

The V gene is TRBV2, the J gene TRBJ2-3; the D is unclear. This CDR3 is 11 amino acids long. V gave up 5 bases and J gave up 5 bases, with 5 bases separating them. CDR1 is SNHLY and CDR2 is FYNNEI in the germline V gene. The CDR3 DNA reads as TGTGCCAGCAGTTTAAAAGATACGCAGTATTTT. Amino acid sequence: CASSLKDTQYF.